This entry lists 16 T cell receptor beta chains sequenced from one sample in a study of beta chain features in type 1 diabetes. Sequencing targeted expressed TCRB transcripts, as all isolated RNA had been reverse transcribed. TCRdb's copy holds only in-frame clones and misses some; the assay was immunoSEQ multiplex PCR. The sample contains some 270,000 clones, about 8% of which appear only once. Sequenced input: central memory CD4+ T cells from blood. These receptors were collected from a woman aged 18-29 years in good health.

The chain is built from TRBV7-3 and TRBJ2-1; 7 bases fit TRBD2. With 4 bases clipped from V and 2 bases from J, the junction kept 5 bases outside the gene matches. The germline V gene encodes CDR1 SGHTA and CDR2 FQGTGA. CDR3 size: 15 residues. The CDR3 nucleotides are TGTGCCAGCAGCTGGACGGGGGGACCCTACAATGAGCAGTTCTTC. It specifies CASSWTGGPYNEQFF.

This clone was seen only a few times. This chain joins TRBV12-5 and TRBJ1-1; tentatively, D is TRBD1 (5 bases). The CDR3 loop spans 11 amino acids. The V and J ends lost 3 bases and 8 bases respectively, with 7 bases between them. Looked up from germline, CDR1 is LGHNT and CDR2 is FRNRAP. The CDR3 here is CASGLDREAFF. DNA of the CDR3: TGTGCTAGTGGTTTAGACAGAGAAGCTTTCTTT.

This clone occurred a few times. V gene TRBV29-1 combines with J gene TRBJ1-2; D remains unclear. CDR1 and CDR2 from the germline V gene are SQVTM and ANQGSEA. The V and J ends lost 7 bases and 5 bases respectively, with 11 bases between them. The length of the CDR3 is 11 residues. The CDR3 DNA reads as TGCAGCGGAGAGGGCTTTTATGGCTACACCTTC. Amino acids: CSGEGFYGYTF.

This clone was observed a few times. The chain links TRBV7-2 to TRBJ1-3; possibly TRBD1 for D (6 bases). V gave up 0 bases and J gave up 2 bases, with 11 bases separating them. Germline V gene lookup returns CDR1 SGHTA and CDR2 FQGNSA. The CDR3 contains 16 residues. This CDR3 is CASSLALPGAGNTIYF. The CDR3 coding sequence is TGTGCCAGCAGCTTAGCGCTCCCAGGGGCTGGAAACACCATATATTTT.

This clone was detected a few times. V gene TRBV5-4 combines with J gene TRBJ2-1; no firm D call. V dropped 5 bases and J dropped 7 bases, with 16 bases sitting between them. Germline loops: CDR1 SGHNT, CDR2 YYREEE (reference sequence). This CDR3 contains 14 residues. CDR3 DNA sequence: TGTGCCAGCAGTTATGTAGACGAAAGGAATGAGCAGTTCTTC. Protein: CASSYVDERNEQFF.

A few counts support this clone. Other nucleotide sequences from this sample produce the same CDR3. The V gene is TRBV5-6, the J gene TRBJ2-5, with unresolved D. The length of the CDR3 is 14 residues. The germline V gene has CDR1 SGHDT and CDR2 YYEEEE. V dropped 3 bases and J dropped 4 bases, with 13 bases sitting between them. Written as DNA, the CDR3 is TGTGCCAGCAGCTCACCGACATCGGGAGAGACCCAGTACTTC. Translating it yields CASSSPTSGETQYF.

The J gene is TRBJ2-1, the V gene TRBV7-2; 11 bases line up with TRBD2. Germline assignment: CDR1 SGHTA and CDR2 FQGNSA. Losses at the gene ends were 4 bases for V and 5 bases for J; bases not matched to a gene: 1. This CDR3 region has 14 residues. CDR3 bases: TGTGCCAGCAGCTATAGCGGGGGGGACAATGAGCAGTTCTTC. It yields the protein CASSYSGGDNEQFF.

The rearrangement uses TRBV7-2 and TRBJ1-4; the match to TRBD1 covers 7 bases. Germline V lookup: CDR1 SGHTA, CDR2 FQGNSA. Unmatched junction bases numbered 7, after V lost 5 bases and J lost 4 bases. This CDR3 is 15 amino acids long. As DNA, the CDR3 is TGTGCCAGCAGCCCCCAGACAGGGAATAATGAAAAACTGTTTTTT. Protein: CASSPQTGNNEKLFF.

This clone was seen a few times. The rearrangement links TRBV21-1 to TRBJ1-5; the table's D call, TRBD1, was not checked against the DNA. TRBV21-1 is a pseudogene locus. This CDR3 has 16 amino acids. The CDR3 spells CASSTGPWRSNQPQHF. In DNA form, the CDR3 reads TGTGCCAGCAGCACAGGGCCCTGGCGCAGCAATCAGCCCCAGCATTTT.

Only a few counts were recorded for this clone. V gene TRBV19 combines with J gene TRBJ2-7; 9 bases fit TRBD1. Germline CDR1 is LNHDA and CDR2 is SQIVND (reference sequence). The V segment lost 5 bases and the J segment 6 bases; nucleotides outside the gene matches: 8. This CDR3 spans 14 amino acids. This CDR3 is CASSGDRARSEQYF. The CDR3 DNA is TGTGCCAGTAGTGGGGACAGGGCGCGCAGCGAGCAGTACTTC.

This clone was observed at least ten times. The CDR3 DNA follows: TGTGCCAGCAGCGTAGTCCACAGGGGAATTGGGGAGCAGTTCTTC. This gives the protein CASSVVHRGIGEQFF. The V call is TRBV9, the J call TRBJ2-1; 7 positions match TRBD1. The length of the CDR3 is 15 residues. CDR1 and CDR2 (germline): SGDLS, YYNGEE. V was pared by 0 bases and J by 10 bases, with 10 bases of the junction left unmatched.

Ten or more counts support this clone. V is TRBV21-1 and J is TRBJ2-3. TRBV21-1 is a listed pseudogene. CDR3 length equals 14 residues. The CDR3 DNA sequence: TGTGCCAGCACCGAATTGTGTAGCACAGATACGCAGTATTTT. This gives the protein CASTELCSTDTQYF.

The chain couples TRBV5-6 to TRBJ1-4; TRBD1 might be the D (6 bases). CDR1 and CDR2 (germline): SGHDT, YYEEEE. V shed 8 bases and J shed 4 bases, with 18 bases lying between them. CDR3 length: 15 residues. CDR3 in amino acids: CASQGRTANNEKLFF. CDR3 nucleotides: TGTGCCAGTCAAGGGAGGACAGCCAATAATGAAAAACTGTTTTTT.

The chain carries TRBV7-9 and TRBJ1-1, with D tentatively TRBD1 (6 bases). The CDR3 length is 15 residues. Trimming removed 5 bases at V and 3 bases at J, with 16 bases between. The V gene's germline CDR1 is SEHNR and CDR2 FQNEAQ (reference sequence). CDR3 sequence reads: CASSARGAGDTEAFF. The CDR3 nucleotides are TGTGCCAGCAGCGCCCGGGGGGCAGGGGACACTGAAGCTTTCTTT.

As concerns this clone: A junction boundary mismatches the germline segment, possibly from a read error. The gene calls are TRBV7-2 and TRBJ2-2, with D possibly called TRBD1 or TRBD2 (5 bases each). The germline V gene encodes CDR1 SGHTA and CDR2 FQGNSA. This CDR3 is built from 15 residues. For the CDR3, the DNA is TGTGCTAGCAGCTTGGGACCCGTGGGAACCGGGGAGCTGTTTTTT. It translates to CASSLGPVGTGELFF.

The rearrangement uses TRBV7-9 and TRBJ2-3; D is uncertain. Trimming took off 9 bases at V and 0 bases at J, with 7 bases between the two ends. The germline V gene has CDR1 SEHNR and CDR2 FQNEAQ (reference sequence). The CDR3 has 12 amino acids. CDR3 residues: CASSSSTDTQYF. The CDR3 DNA reads TGTGCCAGTTCTTCTAGCACAGATACGCAGTATTTT.